Sequencing of this T cell receptor (beta chain) was carried out in a study of blood T cell repertoires in COVID-19. Study-wide context: From the United States, Italy and Spain came samples of acute and convalescent COVID-19. PBMCs, B-cell-depleted T cells, or T cells were the source of the cDNA or gDNA that made up the material.

In the authors' workflow: Quantification of nucleated cells was approximated via reference gene primer amplification. Method: immunoSEQ multiplex PCR; TCRdb's copy keeps in-frame clones and lacks some. D and trimming were read from the DNA, whereas the V and J calls and clone size are those reported in that table. The sample has over 60,000 clones; around four fifths are singletons. Between the trimmed V and J ends, which lost 4 bases and 6 bases, there was a span of 19 bases. The CDR3 spans 16 residues. Germline V gives CDR1 LNHDA, CDR2 SQIVND (reference sequence). This clone has just a few counts. Enrolment of Seattle patients took place during active infection, and they were followed longitudinally.

Sequencing was done on a sample of peripheral blood. The TCR sequence derives from a man aged 60-69 years with COVID-19, enrolled during active disease. The rearrangement links TRBV19 to TRBJ1-5; a possible D gene is TRBD1 (5 bases). Here the CDR3 reads CASSKVVGRVGQPQHF. The CDR3, as DNA: TGTGCCAGTAGTAAAGTCGTGGGGCGCGTGGGTCAGCCCCAGCATTTT.